Given below is one T cell receptor beta chain in context. Previously described methods and listed TCR primers produced bulk TCR libraries. Using its own MiXCR run on the PCR reads, TCRdb lists one record per CDR3 protein. Found here are under 15,000 distinct CDR3 sequences, about 17% of them singletons; the top ten hold roughly 1.5%. The data derive from a study of molecular identifiers for immune sequencing clone quantification. The sequence was collected from a human donor in good health. Some libraries in this study had Jurkat cell RNA spiked in. Sequenced: naive CD8+ T cells from blood, with Jurkat cell RNA spiked in. As for subset: FACS-sorted CD8+CD4-CCR7+CD45RA+ naive T cells.

For the CDR3, the DNA is TGTGCCAGCAGTACACGGACAGGGGGCCAACTCGAGCAGTACTTC. Translation gives CASSTRTGGQLEQYF. The chain recombines TRBV28 with TRBJ2-7; 11 bases align to TRBD1. Germline CDR1 is MDHEN and CDR2 is SYDVKM. CDR3 length equals 15 residues. Germline trimming cut 5 bases from V and 6 bases from J; bases unmatched to any gene: 9.